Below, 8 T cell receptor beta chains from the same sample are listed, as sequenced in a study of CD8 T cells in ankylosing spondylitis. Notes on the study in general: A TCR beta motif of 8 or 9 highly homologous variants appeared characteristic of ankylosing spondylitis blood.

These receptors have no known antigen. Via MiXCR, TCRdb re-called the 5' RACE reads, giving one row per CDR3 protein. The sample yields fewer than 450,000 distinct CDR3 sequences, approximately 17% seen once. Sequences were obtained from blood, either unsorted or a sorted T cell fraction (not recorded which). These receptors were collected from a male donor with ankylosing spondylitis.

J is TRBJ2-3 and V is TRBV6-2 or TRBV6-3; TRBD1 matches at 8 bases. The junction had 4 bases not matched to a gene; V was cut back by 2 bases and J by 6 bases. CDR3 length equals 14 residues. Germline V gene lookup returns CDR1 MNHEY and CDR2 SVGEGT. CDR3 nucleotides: TGTGCCAGCAGTTACCGGACAGGGCAGGATACGCAGTATTTT. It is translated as CASSYRTGQDTQYF.

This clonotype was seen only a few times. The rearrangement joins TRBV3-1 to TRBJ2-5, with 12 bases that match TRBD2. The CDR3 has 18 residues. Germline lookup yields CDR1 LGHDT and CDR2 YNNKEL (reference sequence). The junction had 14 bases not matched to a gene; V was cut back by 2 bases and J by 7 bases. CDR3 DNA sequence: TGTGCCAGCAGCCAAACTGGACTTCTAGCGGGGGGGCGAGGGACCCAGTACTTC. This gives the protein CASSQTGLLAGGRGTQYF.

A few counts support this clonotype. CDR3 in amino acids: CASSTFLTGSSNQPQHF. The CDR3 nucleotides read TGTGCCAGTAGTACCTTCTTGACAGGGAGCAGCAATCAGCCCCAGCATTTT. The chain recombines TRBV19 with TRBJ1-5; 7 nucleotides line up with TRBD1. The CDR3 length is 17 residues. V lost 4 bases to trimming and J lost 1 base; unmatched junction nucleotides: 10. Germline CDR1 is LNHDA and CDR2 is SQIVND (reference sequence). The whole variable domain, filled in from reference TRBV19 and TRBJ1-5, reads DGGITQSPKYLFRKEGQNVTLSCEQNLNHDAMYWYRQDPGQGLRLIYYSQIVNDFQKGDIAEGYSVSREKKESFPLTVTSAQKNPTAFYLCASSTFLTGSSNQPQHFGDGTRLSIL.

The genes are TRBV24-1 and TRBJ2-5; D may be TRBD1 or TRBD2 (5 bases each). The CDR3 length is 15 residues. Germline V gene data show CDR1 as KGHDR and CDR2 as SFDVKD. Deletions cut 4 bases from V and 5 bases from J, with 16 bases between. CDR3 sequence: CATSDPSRVGETQYF. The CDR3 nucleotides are TGTGCCACCAGTGACCCTAGCAGGGTTGGTGAGACCCAGTACTTC.

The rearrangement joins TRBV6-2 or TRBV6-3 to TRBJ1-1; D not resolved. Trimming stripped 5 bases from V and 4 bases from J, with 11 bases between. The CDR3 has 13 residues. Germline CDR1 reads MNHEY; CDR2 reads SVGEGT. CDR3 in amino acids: CASSLHDGTEAFF. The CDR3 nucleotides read TGTGCCAGCAGTCTACATGATGGCACTGAAGCTTTCTTT.

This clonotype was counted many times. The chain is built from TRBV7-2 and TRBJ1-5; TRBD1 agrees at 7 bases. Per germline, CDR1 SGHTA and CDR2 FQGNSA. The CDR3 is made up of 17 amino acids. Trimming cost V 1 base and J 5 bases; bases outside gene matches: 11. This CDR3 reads CASSLGSTGNRYQPQHF. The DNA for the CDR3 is TGTGCCAGCAGCTTAGGCTCGACAGGGAATCGGTATCAGCCCCAGCATTTT.

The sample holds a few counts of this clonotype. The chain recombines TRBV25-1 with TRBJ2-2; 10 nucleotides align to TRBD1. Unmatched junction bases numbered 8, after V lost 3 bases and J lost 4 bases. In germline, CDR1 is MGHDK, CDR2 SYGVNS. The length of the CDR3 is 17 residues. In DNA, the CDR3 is TGTGCCAGCAGTGAGAGGGACAGGGGACCGAGCACCGGGGAGCTGTTTTTT. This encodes CASSERDRGPSTGELFF.

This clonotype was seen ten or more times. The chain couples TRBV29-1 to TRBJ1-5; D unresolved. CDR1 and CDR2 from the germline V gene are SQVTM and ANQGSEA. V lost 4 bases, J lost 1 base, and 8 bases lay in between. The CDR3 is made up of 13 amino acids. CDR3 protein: CSVVGWSNQPQHF. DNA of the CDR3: TGCAGCGTTGTCGGTTGGAGCAATCAGCCCCAGCATTTT. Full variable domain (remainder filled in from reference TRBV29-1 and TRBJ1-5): SAVISQKPSRDICQRGTSLTIQCQVDSQVTMMFWYRQQPGQSLTLIATANQGSEATYESGFVIDKFPISRPNLTFSTLTVSNMSPEDSSIYLCSVVGWSNQPQHFGDGTRLSIL.